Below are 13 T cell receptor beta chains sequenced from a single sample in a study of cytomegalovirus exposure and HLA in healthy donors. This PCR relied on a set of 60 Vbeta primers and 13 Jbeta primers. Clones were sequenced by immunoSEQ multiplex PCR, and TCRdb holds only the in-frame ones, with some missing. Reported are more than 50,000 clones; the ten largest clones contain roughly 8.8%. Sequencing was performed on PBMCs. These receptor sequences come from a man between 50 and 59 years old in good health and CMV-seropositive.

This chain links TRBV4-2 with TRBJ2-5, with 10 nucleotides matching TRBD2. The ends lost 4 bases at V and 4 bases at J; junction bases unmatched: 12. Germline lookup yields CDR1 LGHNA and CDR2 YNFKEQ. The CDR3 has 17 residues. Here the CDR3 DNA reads TGTGCCAGCAGCCCCGGGAGAAGCGGGAGGGGAGGAGAGACCCAGTACTTC. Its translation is CASSPGRSGRGGETQYF.

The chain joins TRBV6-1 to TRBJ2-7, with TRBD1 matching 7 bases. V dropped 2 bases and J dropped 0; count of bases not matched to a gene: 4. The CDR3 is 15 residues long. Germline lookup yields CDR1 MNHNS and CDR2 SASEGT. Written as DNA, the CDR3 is TGTGCCAGCAGTGAATGGGCAGGGGGCTCCTACGAGCAGTACTTC. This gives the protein CASSEWAGGSYEQYF.

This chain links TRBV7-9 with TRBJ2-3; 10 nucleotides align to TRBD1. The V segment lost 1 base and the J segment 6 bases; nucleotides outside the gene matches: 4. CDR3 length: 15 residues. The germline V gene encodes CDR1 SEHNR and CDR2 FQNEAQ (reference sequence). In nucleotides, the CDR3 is TGTGCCAGCAGCTTAGGACAGGGGGCTAGGGATACGCAGTATTTT. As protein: CASSLGQGARDTQYF.

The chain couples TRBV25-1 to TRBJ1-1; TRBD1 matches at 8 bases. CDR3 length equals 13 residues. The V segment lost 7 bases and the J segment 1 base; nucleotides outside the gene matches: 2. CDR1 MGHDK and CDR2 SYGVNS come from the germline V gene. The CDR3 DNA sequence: TGTGCCAGCACCAGGGGGCCGAACACTGAAGCTTTCTTT. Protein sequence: CASTRGPNTEAFF. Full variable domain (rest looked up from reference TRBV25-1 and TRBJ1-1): EADIYQTPRYLVIGTGKKITLECSQTMGHDKMYWYQQDPGMELHLIHYSYGVNSTEKGDLSSESTVSRIRTEHFPLTLESARPSHTSQYLCASTRGPNTEAFFGQGTRLTVV.

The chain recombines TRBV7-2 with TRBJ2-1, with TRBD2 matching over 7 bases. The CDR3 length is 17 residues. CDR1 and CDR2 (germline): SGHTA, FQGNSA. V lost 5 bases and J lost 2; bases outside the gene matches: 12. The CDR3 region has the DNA TGTGCCAGCAGCCCCTCTGACCAGCGGGGACCCTACAATGAGCAGTTCTTC. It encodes CASSPSDQRGPYNEQFF.

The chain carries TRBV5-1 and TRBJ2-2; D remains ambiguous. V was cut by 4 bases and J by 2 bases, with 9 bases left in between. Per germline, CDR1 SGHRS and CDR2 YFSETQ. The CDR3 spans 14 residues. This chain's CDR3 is CASSPPLNTGELFF. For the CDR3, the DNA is TGCGCCAGCAGCCCCCCACTAAACACCGGGGAGCTGTTTTTT.

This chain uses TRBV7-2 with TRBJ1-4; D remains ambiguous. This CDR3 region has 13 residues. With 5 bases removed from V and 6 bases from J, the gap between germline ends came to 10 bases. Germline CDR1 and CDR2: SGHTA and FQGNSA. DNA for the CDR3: TGTGCCAGCAGCCAGGCGAGGGATGAAAAACTGTTTTTT. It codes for CASSQARDEKLFF.

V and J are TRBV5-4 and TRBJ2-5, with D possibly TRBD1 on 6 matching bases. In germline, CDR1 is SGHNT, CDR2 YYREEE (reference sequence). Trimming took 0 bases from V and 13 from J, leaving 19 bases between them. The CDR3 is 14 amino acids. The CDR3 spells CASSLGDEPGARYF. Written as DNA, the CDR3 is TGTGCCAGCAGCTTGGGGGACGAGCCAGGGGCCCGGTACTTC.

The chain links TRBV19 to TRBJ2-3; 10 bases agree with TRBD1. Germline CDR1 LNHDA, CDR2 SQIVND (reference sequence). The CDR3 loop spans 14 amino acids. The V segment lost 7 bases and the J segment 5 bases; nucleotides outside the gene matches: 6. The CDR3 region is CASNLGQGRDTQYF. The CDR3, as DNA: TGTGCCAGTAACCTGGGACAGGGGAGAGATACGCAGTATTTT.

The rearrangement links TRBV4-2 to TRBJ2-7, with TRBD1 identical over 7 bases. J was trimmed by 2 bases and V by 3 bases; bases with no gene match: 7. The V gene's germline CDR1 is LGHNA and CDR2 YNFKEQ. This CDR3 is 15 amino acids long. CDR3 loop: CASSQLQGSTYEQYF. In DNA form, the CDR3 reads TGTGCCAGCAGCCAGTTACAGGGGTCGACCTACGAGCAGTACTTC.

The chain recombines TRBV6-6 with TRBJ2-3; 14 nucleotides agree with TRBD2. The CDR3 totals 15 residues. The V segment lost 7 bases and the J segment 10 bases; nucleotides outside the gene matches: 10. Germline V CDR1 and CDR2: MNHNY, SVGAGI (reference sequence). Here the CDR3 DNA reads TGTGCCAGCACCCGGACTAGCGGGGGGCCAGGGGCGCAGTATTTT. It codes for CASTRTSGGPGAQYF.

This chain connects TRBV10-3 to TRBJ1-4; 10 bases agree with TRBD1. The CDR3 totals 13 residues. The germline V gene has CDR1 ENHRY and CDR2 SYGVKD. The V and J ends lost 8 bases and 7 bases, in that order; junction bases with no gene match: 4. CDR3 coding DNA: TGTGCCATCGGGACAGGGGTGTCTGAAAAACTGTTTTTT. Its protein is CAIGTGVSEKLFF.

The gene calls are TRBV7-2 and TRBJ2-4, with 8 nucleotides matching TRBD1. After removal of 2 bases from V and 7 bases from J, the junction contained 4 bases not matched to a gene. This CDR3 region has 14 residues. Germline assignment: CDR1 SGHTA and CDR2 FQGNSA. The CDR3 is CASSLSGGGNIQYF. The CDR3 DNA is TGTGCCAGCAGCTTATCAGGGGGCGGGAACATTCAGTACTTC.